Listed here is a single TCR beta chain. Its antigen is currently unknown. The germline gives CDR1 SGHTA, CDR2 FQGNSA. J lost 0 bases, V lost 0 bases, and 1 base had no gene match. CDR3 length equals 15 residues. The data are from a study of graft-versus-host responses after intestinal transplantation. Overall study: Isolated intestinal, liver-intestinal, or multivisceral transplants had been given to the recipients.

Clones were sequenced by immunoSEQ multiplex PCR, and TCRdb holds only the in-frame ones, with some missing. The table has approximately 100,000 clones, almost 90% seen once. This TCR came from a human donor who received an intestinal transplant. The sample consisted of unstimulated CD4+ T cells sorted from spleen or lymph node cells, taken before intestinal transplant. The chain combines TRBV7-2 with TRBJ2-5; 7 bases map to TRBD2. CDR3 DNA: TGTGCCAGCAGCTTAGCTAGCGGGTACCAAGAGACCCAGTACTTC. This codes for CASSLASGYQETQYF.